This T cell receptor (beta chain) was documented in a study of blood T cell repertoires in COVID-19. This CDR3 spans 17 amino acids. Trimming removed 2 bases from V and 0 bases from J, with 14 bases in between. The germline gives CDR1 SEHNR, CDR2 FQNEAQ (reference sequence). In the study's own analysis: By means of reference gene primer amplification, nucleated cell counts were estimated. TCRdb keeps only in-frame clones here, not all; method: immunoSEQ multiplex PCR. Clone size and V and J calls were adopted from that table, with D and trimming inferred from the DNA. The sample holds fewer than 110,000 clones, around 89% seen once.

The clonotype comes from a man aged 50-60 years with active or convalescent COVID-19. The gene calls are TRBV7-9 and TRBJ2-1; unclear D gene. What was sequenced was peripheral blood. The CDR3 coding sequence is TGTGCCAGCAGCTTACCCTTGCGGTTGAGCTCCTACAATGAGCAGTTCTTC. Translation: CASSLPLRLSSYNEQFF.